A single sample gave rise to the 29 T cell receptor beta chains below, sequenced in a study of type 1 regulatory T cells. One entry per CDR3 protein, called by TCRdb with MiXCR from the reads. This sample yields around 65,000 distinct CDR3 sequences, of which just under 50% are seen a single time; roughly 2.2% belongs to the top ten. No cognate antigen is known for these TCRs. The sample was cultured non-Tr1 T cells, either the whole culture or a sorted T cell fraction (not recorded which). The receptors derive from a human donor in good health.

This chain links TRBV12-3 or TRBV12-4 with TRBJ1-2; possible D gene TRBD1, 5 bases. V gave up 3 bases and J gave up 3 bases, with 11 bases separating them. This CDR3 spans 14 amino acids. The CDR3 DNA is TGTGCCAGCAGTTTTCGGGGAGGGGACTATGGCTACACCTTC. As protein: CASSFRGGDYGYTF.

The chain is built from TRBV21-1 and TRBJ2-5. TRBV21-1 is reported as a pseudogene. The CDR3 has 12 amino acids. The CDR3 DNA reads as TGTGCCAGCTACGGGGTTCAAGAGACCCAGTACTTC. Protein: CASYGVQETQYF.

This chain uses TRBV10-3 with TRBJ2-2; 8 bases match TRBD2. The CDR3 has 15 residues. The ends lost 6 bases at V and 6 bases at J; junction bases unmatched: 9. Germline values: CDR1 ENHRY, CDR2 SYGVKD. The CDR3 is CAIRSGGGIAGELFF. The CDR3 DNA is TGTGCCATCAGGAGCGGGGGAGGTATCGCCGGGGAGCTGTTTTTT.

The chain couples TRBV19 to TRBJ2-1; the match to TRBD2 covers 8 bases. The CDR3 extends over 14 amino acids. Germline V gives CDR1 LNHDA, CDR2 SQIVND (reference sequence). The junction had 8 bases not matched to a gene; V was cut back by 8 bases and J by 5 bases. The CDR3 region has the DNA TGTGCCAGTGGTGACGGGGGGGCGGACAATGAGCAGTTCTTC. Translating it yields CASGDGGADNEQFF.

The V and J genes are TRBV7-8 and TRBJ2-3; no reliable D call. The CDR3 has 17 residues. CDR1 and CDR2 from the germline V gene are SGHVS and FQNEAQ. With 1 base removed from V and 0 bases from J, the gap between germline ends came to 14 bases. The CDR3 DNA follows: TGTGCCAGCAGCTTAGGGCTTCTTCAGACTAGCACAGATACGCAGTATTTT. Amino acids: CASSLGLLQTSTDTQYF.

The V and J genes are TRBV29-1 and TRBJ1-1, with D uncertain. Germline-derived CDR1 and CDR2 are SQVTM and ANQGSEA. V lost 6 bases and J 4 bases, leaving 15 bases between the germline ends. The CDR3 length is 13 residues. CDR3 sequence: CSVLTVSSTEAFF. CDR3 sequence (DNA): TGCAGCGTCCTCACCGTATCCTCCACTGAAGCTTTCTTT.

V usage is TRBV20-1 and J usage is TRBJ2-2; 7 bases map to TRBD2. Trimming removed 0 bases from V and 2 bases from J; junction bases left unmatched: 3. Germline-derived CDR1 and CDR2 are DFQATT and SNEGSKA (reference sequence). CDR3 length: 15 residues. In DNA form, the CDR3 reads TGCAGTGCTAGAGATCTAGCGGTAAACACCGGGGAGCTGTTTTTT. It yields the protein CSARDLAVNTGELFF.

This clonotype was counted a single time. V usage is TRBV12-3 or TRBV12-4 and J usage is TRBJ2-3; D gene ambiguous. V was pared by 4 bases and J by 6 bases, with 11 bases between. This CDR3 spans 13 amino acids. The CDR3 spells CASSSSGADTQYF. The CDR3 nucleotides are TGTGCCAGCAGTTCATCGGGCGCGGATACGCAGTATTTT.

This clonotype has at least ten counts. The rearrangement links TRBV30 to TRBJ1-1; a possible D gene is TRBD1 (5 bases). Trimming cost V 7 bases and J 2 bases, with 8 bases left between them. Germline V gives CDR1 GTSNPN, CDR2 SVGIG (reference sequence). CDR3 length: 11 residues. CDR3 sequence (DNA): TGTGCCTCCGGGGGAAACACTGAAGCTTTCTTT. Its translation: CASGGNTEAFF. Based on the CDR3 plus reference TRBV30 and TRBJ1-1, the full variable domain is SQTIHQWPATLVQPVGSPLSLECTVEGTSNPNLYWYRQAAGRGLQLLFYSVGIGQISSEVPQNLSASRPQDRQFILSSKKLLLSDSGFYLCASGGNTEAFFGQGTRLTVV.

The CDR3 DNA reads TGCAGTGCTAGAGTTCGGACCCCCGGTACAGGGAAAGAGACCCAGTACTTC. Translated: CSARVRTPGTGKETQYF. The chain carries TRBV20-1 and TRBJ2-5; the D gene is possibly TRBD1 (6 bases). Germline loops: CDR1 DFQATT, CDR2 SNEGSKA (reference sequence). Trimming stripped 1 base from V and 3 bases from J, with 21 bases between. The CDR3 is 17 amino acids.

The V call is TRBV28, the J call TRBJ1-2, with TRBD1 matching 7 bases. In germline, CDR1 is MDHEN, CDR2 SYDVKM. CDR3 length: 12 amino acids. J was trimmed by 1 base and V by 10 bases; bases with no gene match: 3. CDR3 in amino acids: CATGTDNYGYTF. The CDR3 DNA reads TGTGCCACCGGGACAGATAACTATGGCTACACCTTC.

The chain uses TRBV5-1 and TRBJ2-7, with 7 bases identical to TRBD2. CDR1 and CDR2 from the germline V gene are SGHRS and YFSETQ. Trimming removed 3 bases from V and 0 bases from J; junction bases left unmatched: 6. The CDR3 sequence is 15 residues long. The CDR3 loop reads CASSSSGVVSYEQYF. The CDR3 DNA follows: TGCGCCAGCAGCTCGAGCGGGGTGGTCTCCTACGAGCAGTACTTC.

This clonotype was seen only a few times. CDR3 residues: CSANPGQGGTGELFF. The DNA of the CDR3 is TGCAGTGCAAATCCGGGACAGGGAGGGACCGGGGAGCTGTTTTTT. The chain employs TRBV20-1 and TRBJ2-2; 9 bases are a match to TRBD1. CDR1 DFQATT and CDR2 SNEGSKA come from the germline V gene (reference sequence). After removal of 6 bases from V and 5 bases from J, the junction contained 10 bases not matched to a gene. The length of the CDR3 is 15 residues.

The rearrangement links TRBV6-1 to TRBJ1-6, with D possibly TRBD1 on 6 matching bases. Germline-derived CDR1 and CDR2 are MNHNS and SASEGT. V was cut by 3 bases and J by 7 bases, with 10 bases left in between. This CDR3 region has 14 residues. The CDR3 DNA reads TGTGCCAGCAGTGACTACGACAGGAATTCACCCCTCCACTTT. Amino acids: CASSDYDRNSPLHF.

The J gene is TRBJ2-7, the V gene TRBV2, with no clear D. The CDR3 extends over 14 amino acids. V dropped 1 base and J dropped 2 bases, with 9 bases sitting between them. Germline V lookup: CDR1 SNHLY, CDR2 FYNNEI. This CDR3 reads CASSEGTDPYEQYF. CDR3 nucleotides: TGTGCCAGCAGTGAAGGGACGGACCCCTACGAGCAGTACTTC. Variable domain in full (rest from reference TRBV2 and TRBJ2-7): EPEVTQTPSHQVTQMGQEVILRCVPISNHLYFYWYRQILGQKVEFLVSFYNNEISEKSEIFDDQFSVERPDGSNFTLKIRSTKLEDSAMYFCASSEGTDPYEQYFGPGTRLTVT.

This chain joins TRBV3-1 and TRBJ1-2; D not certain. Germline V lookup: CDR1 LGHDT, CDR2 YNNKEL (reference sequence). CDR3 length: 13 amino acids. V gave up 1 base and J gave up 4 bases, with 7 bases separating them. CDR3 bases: TGTGCCAGCAGCCAAGCGCTGGCCTATGGCTACACCTTC. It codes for CASSQALAYGYTF.

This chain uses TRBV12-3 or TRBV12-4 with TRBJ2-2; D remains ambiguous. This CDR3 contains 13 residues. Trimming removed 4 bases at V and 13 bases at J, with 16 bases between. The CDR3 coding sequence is TGTGCCAGCAGTTCACAGCCTTCGGACCGGCTGTTTTTT. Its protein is CASSSQPSDRLFF.

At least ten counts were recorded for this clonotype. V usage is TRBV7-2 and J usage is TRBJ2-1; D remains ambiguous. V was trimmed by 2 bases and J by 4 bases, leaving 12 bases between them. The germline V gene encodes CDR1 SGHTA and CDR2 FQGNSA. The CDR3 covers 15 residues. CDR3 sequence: CASSLSRSAYNEQFF. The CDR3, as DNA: TGTGCCAGCAGCTTAAGCAGGAGCGCATACAATGAGCAGTTCTTC.

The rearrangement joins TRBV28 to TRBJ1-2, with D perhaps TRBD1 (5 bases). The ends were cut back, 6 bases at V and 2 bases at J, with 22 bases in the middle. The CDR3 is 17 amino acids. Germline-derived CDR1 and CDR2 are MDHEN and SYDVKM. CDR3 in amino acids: CASSGGSDTAYNYGYTF. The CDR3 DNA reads TGTGCCAGCAGCGGGGGGTCTGACACAGCTTACAACTATGGCTACACCTTC.

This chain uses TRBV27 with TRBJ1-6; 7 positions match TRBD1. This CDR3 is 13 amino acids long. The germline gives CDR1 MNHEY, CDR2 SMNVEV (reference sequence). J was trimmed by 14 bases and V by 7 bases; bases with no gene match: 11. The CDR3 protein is CASIIPGQRSLHF. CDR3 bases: TGTGCCAGCATCATCCCGGGACAGAGGTCCCTCCACTTT.

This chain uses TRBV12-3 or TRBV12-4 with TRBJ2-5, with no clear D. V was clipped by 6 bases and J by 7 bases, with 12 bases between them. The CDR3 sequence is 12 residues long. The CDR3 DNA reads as TGTGCCAGCAGCTCCGATCCGGGGACCCAGTACTTC. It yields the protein CASSSDPGTQYF.

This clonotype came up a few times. This CDR3 reads CATSDSGQSNTGELFF. In nucleotides, the CDR3 is TGTGCCACCAGTGACTCGGGACAGTCCAACACCGGGGAGCTGTTTTTT. The chain joins TRBV24-1 to TRBJ2-2, with 7 bases that match TRBD1. V was pared by 4 bases and J by 2 bases, with 6 bases of the junction left unmatched. Germline-derived CDR1 and CDR2 are KGHDR and SFDVKD. This CDR3 contains 16 residues.

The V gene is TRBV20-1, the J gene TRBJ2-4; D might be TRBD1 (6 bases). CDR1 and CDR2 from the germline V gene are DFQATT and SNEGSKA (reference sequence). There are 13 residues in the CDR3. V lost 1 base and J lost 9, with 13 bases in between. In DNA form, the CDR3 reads TGCAGTGCTAGAGGCAGGGGCGCCAGCATTCAGTACTTC. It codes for CSARGRGASIQYF.

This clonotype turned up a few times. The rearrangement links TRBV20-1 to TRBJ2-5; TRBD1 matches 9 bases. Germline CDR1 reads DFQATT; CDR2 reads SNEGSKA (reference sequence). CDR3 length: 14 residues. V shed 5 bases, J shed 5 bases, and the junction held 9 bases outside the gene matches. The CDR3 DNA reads TGCAGTGCTCCCCGGACAGGGGTTAGGGAGACCCAGTACTTC. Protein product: CSAPRTGVRETQYF.

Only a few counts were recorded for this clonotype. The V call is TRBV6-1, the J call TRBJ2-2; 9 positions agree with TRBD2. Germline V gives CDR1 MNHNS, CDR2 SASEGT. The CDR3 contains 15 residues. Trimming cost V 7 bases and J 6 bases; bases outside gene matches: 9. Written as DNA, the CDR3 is TGTGCCAGCACCGAAGGGAGCGGGGGGCCCGGGGAGCTGTTTTTT. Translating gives CASTEGSGGPGELFF.

CDR3 protein: CASSSAIGGADTQYF. The CDR3 DNA reads as TGTGCCAGCAGCTCAGCGATTGGAGGAGCAGATACGCAGTATTTT. The V gene is TRBV7-9, the J gene TRBJ2-3; perhaps TRBD2 as D (5 bases). From germline, CDR1 is SEHNR and CDR2 FQNEAQ (reference sequence). V was clipped by 4 bases and J by 4 bases, with 15 bases between them. This CDR3 spans 15 amino acids.

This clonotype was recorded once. The CDR3 is CSASVAGGWEQYF. As DNA, the CDR3 is TGCAGTGCTAGTGTAGCGGGGGGTTGGGAGCAGTACTTC. The chain uses TRBV20-1 and TRBJ2-7, with 10 bases identical to TRBD2. Germline lookup yields CDR1 DFQATT and CDR2 SNEGSKA (reference sequence). This CDR3 has 13 residues. J was trimmed by 7 bases and V by 3 bases; bases with no gene match: 6.

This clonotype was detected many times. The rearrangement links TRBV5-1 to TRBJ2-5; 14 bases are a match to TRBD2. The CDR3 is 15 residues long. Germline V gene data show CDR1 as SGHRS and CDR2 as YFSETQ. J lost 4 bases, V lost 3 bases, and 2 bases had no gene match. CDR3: CASSSGTSGGETQYF. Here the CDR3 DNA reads TGCGCCAGCAGCTCCGGGACTAGCGGGGGAGAGACCCAGTACTTC.

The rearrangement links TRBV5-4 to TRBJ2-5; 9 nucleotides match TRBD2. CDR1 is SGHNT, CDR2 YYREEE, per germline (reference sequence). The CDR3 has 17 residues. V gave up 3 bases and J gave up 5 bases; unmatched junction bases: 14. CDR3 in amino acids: CASSWGGARGGGETQYF. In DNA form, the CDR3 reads TGTGCCAGCAGCTGGGGTGGCGCGCGGGGGGGAGGGGAGACCCAGTACTTC.